Listed below are T cell receptor beta chains from one sample, sequenced in a study of T cell clonotyping in hematopoietic cell transplantation. The data were produced by immunoSEQ multiplex PCR, yet TCRdb's version contains in-frame clones alone and is incomplete. Of approximately 4,500 clones listed, roughly 84% are singletons. Specimen: peripheral blood mononuclear cells, collected 180 days after allogeneic stem cell transplant. The receptors originated from a male patient aged 60-69 years who had an allogeneic stem cell transplant from an unrelated donor, so T cells may come from the graft donor. Some clones in this sample may be carry-over from other donors' samples. Both conserved end residues are part of each CDR3. Fields, in order: J gene, clone size, V gene, D gene, CDR3 protein, CDR3 DNA. D genes are given only for firm matches. Clone size appears in some rows only: once, few, many, or a class for an expanded clone.

J gene: TRBJ2-2
clone size: .
V gene: TRBV2
D gene: .
CDR3 protein: CASSEARSLGNTGELFF
CDR3 DNA: TGTGCCAGCAGTGAAGCTCGCTCCCTGGGGAACACCGGGGAGCTGTTTTTT

J gene: TRBJ1-1
clone size: .
V gene: TRBV6-5
D gene: .
CDR3 protein: CASSTYSQFTEAFF
CDR3 DNA: TGTGCCAGCAGTACCTATTCACAGTTCACTGAAGCTTTCTTT

J gene: TRBJ2-5
clone size: .
V gene: TRBV7-8
D gene: .
CDR3 protein: CASSLLGPRGTQYF
CDR3 DNA: TGTGCCAGCAGCCTTCTGGGACCCCGGGGGACCCAGTACTTC

J gene: TRBJ1-1
clone size: .
V gene: TRBV25-1
D gene: .
CDR3 protein: CASRPTGSTEAFF
CDR3 DNA: TGTGCCAGCAGACCTACAGGGAGCACTGAAGCTTTCTTT

J gene: TRBJ2-1
clone size: .
V gene: TRBV29-1
D gene: TRBD2
CDR3 protein: CSVPPPSGRGNEQFF
CDR3 DNA: TGCAGCGTGCCCCCCCCTAGCGGGAGAGGCAATGAGCAGTTCTTC

J gene: TRBJ2-3
clone size: .
V gene: TRBV6-1
D gene: TRBD2
CDR3 protein: CASSDRLAGSTDTQYF
CDR3 DNA: TGTGCCAGCAGTGACAGACTAGCGGGAAGCACAGATACGCAGTATTTT

J gene: TRBJ2-1
clone size: .
V gene: TRBV7-9
D gene: .
CDR3 protein: CASSLEVYRAYEQFF
CDR3 DNA: TGTGCCAGCAGCTTAGAGGTGTACAGGGCGTATGAGCAGTTCTTC

J gene: TRBJ2-1
clone size: .
V gene: TRBV27
D gene: TRBD2
CDR3 protein: CASSRIAGGFYNEQFF
CDR3 DNA: TGTGCCAGCAGTCGTATAGCGGGGGGGTTTTACAATGAGCAGTTCTTC

J gene: TRBJ1-2
clone size: .
V gene: TRBV9
D gene: .
CDR3 protein: CASSVEPGAYGYTF
CDR3 DNA: TGTGCCAGCAGCGTAGAACCGGGGGCCTATGGCTACACCTTC

J gene: TRBJ2-2
clone size: .
V gene: TRBV18
D gene: .
CDR3 protein: CASSPRGGSNTGELFF
CDR3 DNA: TGTGCCAGCTCACCAAGAGGGGGATCGAACACCGGGGAGCTGTTTTTT

J gene: TRBJ1-5
clone size: .
V gene: TRBV29-1
D gene: .
CDR3 protein: CSVEDPGDGDQPQHF
CDR3 DNA: TGCAGCGTTGAAGATCCGGGGGATGGGGATCAGCCCCAGCATTTT

J gene: TRBJ2-3
clone size: .
V gene: TRBV7-9
D gene: .
CDR3 protein: CASSFAGISDTQYF
CDR3 DNA: TGTGCCAGCAGCTTCGCCGGGATATCGGATACGCAGTATTTT

J gene: TRBJ1-1
clone size: once
V gene: TRBV6-5
D gene: .
CDR3 protein: CASSGRVNTEAFF
CDR3 DNA: TGTGCCAGCAGTGGTCGAGTGAACACTGAAGCTTTCTTT

J gene: TRBJ1-2
clone size: once
V gene: TRBV7-3
D gene: TRBD1
CDR3 protein: CASSLSTGFGYTF
CDR3 DNA: TGTGCCAGCAGCTTATCGACAGGGTTTGGCTACACCTTC

J gene: TRBJ2-2
clone size: .
V gene: TRBV7-2
D gene: .
CDR3 protein: CASSTYTGELFF
CDR3 DNA: TGTGCCAGCTCGACCTACACCGGGGAGCTGTTTTTT

J gene: TRBJ2-3
clone size: .
V gene: TRBV29-1
D gene: .
CDR3 protein: CSVEGQGYTDTQYF
CDR3 DNA: TGCAGCGTGGAAGGGCAGGGATACACAGATACGCAGTATTTT

J gene: TRBJ1-4
clone size: .
V gene: TRBV7-9
D gene: TRBD1
CDR3 protein: CASSPGQVLNEKLFF
CDR3 DNA: TGTGCCAGCAGCCCGGGACAGGTCCTGAATGAAAAACTGTTTTTT

J gene: TRBJ1-2
clone size: .
V gene: TRBV4-3
D gene: .
CDR3 protein: CASSQDQGKNYGYTF
CDR3 DNA: TGCGCCAGCAGCCAAGATCAGGGCAAGAACTATGGCTACACCTTC

J gene: TRBJ1-6
clone size: once
V gene: TRBV28
D gene: TRBD1
CDR3 protein: CASRRTGISYNSPLHF
CDR3 DNA: TGTGCCAGCCGCCGGACAGGCATCTCCTATAATTCACCCCTCCACTTT

J gene: TRBJ2-1
clone size: once
V gene: TRBV30
D gene: TRBD2
CDR3 protein: CAWRGTSGHNEQFF
CDR3 DNA: TGTGCCTGGAGGGGGACTAGCGGACACAATGAGCAGTTCTTC

J gene: TRBJ2-3
clone size: .
V gene: TRBV27
D gene: TRBD2
CDR3 protein: CASKGAGVGADTQYF
CDR3 DNA: TGTGCCAGCAAAGGAGCGGGAGTCGGCGCAGATACGCAGTATTTT

J gene: TRBJ2-1
clone size: .
V gene: TRBV6-1
D gene: TRBD1
CDR3 protein: CASSDRRGIYNEQFF
CDR3 DNA: TGTGCCAGCAGTGACCGCAGGGGGATTTACAATGAGCAGTTCTTC

J gene: TRBJ1-4
clone size: .
V gene: TRBV5-1
D gene: .
CDR3 protein: CASSYWPVQGNEKLFF
CDR3 DNA: TGCGCCAGCAGCTACTGGCCAGTGCAGGGTAATGAAAAACTGTTTTTT

J gene: TRBJ2-4
clone size: .
V gene: TRBV19
D gene: TRBD1
CDR3 protein: CASRRRDSGIQYF
CDR3 DNA: TGTGCCAGTAGACGACGGGACAGCGGTATTCAGTACTTC

J gene: TRBJ2-7
clone size: .
V gene: TRBV11-1
D gene: .
CDR3 protein: CASSLGPPSSYEQYF
CDR3 DNA: TGTGCCAGCAGCTTAGGTCCGCCAAGCTCCTACGAGCAGTACTTC

J gene: TRBJ2-1
clone size: .
V gene: TRBV11-2
D gene: .
CDR3 protein: CASSFWGKSSYNEQFF
CDR3 DNA: TGTGCCAGCAGCTTTTGGGGCAAAAGCTCCTACAATGAGCAGTTCTTC

J gene: TRBJ2-7
clone size: .
V gene: TRBV20-1
D gene: .
CDR3 protein: CSARDHYEQYF
CDR3 DNA: TGCAGTGCTAGAGATCATTACGAGCAGTACTTC

J gene: TRBJ2-1
clone size: .
V gene: TRBV7-8
D gene: .
CDR3 protein: CASSQGWLGAPVDEQFF
CDR3 DNA: TGTGCCAGCAGCCAAGGATGGTTGGGGGCTCCCGTCGATGAGCAGTTCTTC

J gene: TRBJ2-7
clone size: .
V gene: TRBV19
D gene: .
CDR3 protein: CASTTQGQGYYEQYF
CDR3 DNA: TGTGCCAGTACCACACAGGGACAAGGATACTACGAGCAGTACTTC

J gene: TRBJ1-2
clone size: .
V gene: TRBV6-4
D gene: TRBD1
CDR3 protein: CASSLPDRAGSHGYTF
CDR3 DNA: TGTGCCAGCAGCCTTCCGGACAGGGCGGGGAGCCATGGCTACACCTTC

J gene: TRBJ1-2
clone size: .
V gene: TRBV7-8
D gene: TRBD1
CDR3 protein: CASSLFSEQGAGGYTF
CDR3 DNA: TGTGCCAGCAGCTTATTTTCGGAACAGGGGGCAGGTGGCTACACCTTC

J gene: TRBJ1-2
clone size: .
V gene: TRBV21-1
D gene: .
CDR3 protein: CASRCSWTDVYGYTF
CDR3 DNA: TGTGCCAGCAGGTGTAGCTGGACTGACGTCTATGGCTACACCTTC

J gene: TRBJ2-5
clone size: once
V gene: TRBV30
D gene: .
CDR3 protein: CAWSVGETQYF
CDR3 DNA: TGTGCCTGGAGTGTTGGCGAGACCCAGTACTTC

J gene: TRBJ2-2
clone size: .
V gene: TRBV7-2
D gene: .
CDR3 protein: CASSLAGTLARELFF
CDR3 DNA: TGTGCCAGCAGCTTAGCAGGGACTTTAGCCAGGGAGCTGTTTTTT

J gene: TRBJ2-4
clone size: .
V gene: TRBV5-8
D gene: .
CDR3 protein: CASSLVHLAKNIQYF
CDR3 DNA: TGTGCCAGCAGCTTGGTCCATTTAGCCAAAAACATTCAGTACTTC

J gene: TRBJ1-5
clone size: .
V gene: TRBV27
D gene: .
CDR3 protein: CASSQWWGGSNQPQHF
CDR3 DNA: TGTGCCAGCAGTCAATGGTGGGGAGGTAGCAATCAGCCCCAGCATTTT

J gene: TRBJ1-2
clone size: .
V gene: TRBV19
D gene: .
CDR3 protein: CASSISGAGYGYTF
CDR3 DNA: TGTGCCAGTAGTATCTCGGGCGCGGGCTATGGCTACACCTTC

J gene: TRBJ1-5
clone size: .
V gene: TRBV30
D gene: .
CDR3 protein: CAWSELGNQPQHF
CDR3 DNA: TGTGCCTGGAGTGAGCTGGGCAATCAGCCCCAGCATTTT